This T cell receptor (beta chain) was sequenced during a study of patients and donors after allogeneic stem cell transplantation. A single count supports this clonotype. V shed 4 bases and J shed 0 bases, with 9 bases lying between them. This CDR3 region has 14 residues. CDR1 is SQVTM, CDR2 ANQGSEA, per germline. MiXCR, applied by TCRdb to the RT-PCR reads, yields one record per CDR3 protein. The repertoire holds 400,000 to 500,000 distinct CDR3 sequences, under 20% seen once, with about 7% in the top ten. The sequencing sample was made of blood, either unsorted or a sorted T cell fraction (not recorded which). This clonotype originated in a human donor who was either an allogeneic HSCT recipient or a stem cell or donor lymphocyte infusion donor (not recorded which). It is not recorded whose cells these are; they may come from a transplant donor. The rearrangement uses TRBV29-1 and TRBJ2-2, with no clear D. The CDR3 coding sequence is TGCAGCGTTGCGAACCACGCGAACACCGGGGAGCTGTTTTTT. It codes for CSVANHANTGELFF.